Listed below are T cell receptor beta chains from one sample, sequenced in a study of blood T cell repertoires in COVID-19. Libraries were prepared by immunoSEQ multiplex PCR; TCRdb keeps only in-frame clonotypes and omits some of them. The table shows a few hundred thousand clones, with about 90% occurring only once. The sample taken for sequencing was peripheral blood. The receptor set was obtained from a person between 18 and 35 years old with COVID-19, enrolled during active disease. Each CDR3 is given with its conserved first and last residue. The D gene is left open where the match is weak. Only part of the rows carry a size: once, few, many, or a class if the clone is expanded.

V,size,D,J,DNA,CDR3
TRBV15,.,.,TRBJ2-5,TGTGCCACCAGCGGGCGGGTAGCGGAGGAGGGCCCTCAAGAGACCCAGTACTTC,CATSGRVAEEGPQETQYF
TRBV6-6,.,.,TRBJ2-1,TGTGCCAGCACATGGGCCGCAGTCGATGAGCAGTTCTTC,CASTWAAVDEQFF
TRBV19,.,.,TRBJ2-7,TGTGCCAGTACCTCGGGGGACGAGCAGTACTTC,CASTSGDEQYF
TRBV6-4,.,TRBD2,TRBJ2-1,TGTGCCAGGGCCCTAGCGGGTCCACCGGGGTCCTACAATGAGCAGTTCTTC,CARALAGPPGSYNEQFF
TRBV6-5,.,.,TRBJ1-2,TGTGCCAGCAGTTACGACGGGGGTACGGACTATGGCTACACCTTC,CASSYDGGTDYGYTF
TRBV2,.,TRBD2,TRBJ2-1,TGTGCCAGCAGTCCGACTAGCGGGAGGGGATTTGAGCAGTTCTTC,CASSPTSGRGFEQFF
TRBV5-4,.,TRBD2,TRBJ2-5,TGTGCCAGCAGCGAGCGGGGTCAAGAGACCCAGTACTTC,CASSERGQETQYF
TRBV28,.,TRBD1,TRBJ1-1,TGTGCCAGCAGCCCTGCCCCCGGACAGGGCGGGTACACTGAAGCTTTCTTT,CASSPAPGQGGYTEAFF
TRBV6-5,.,TRBD1,TRBJ1-6,TGTGCCAGCAGTTTCGGGACAGGAGATAATTCACCCCTCCACTTT,CASSFGTGDNSPLHF
TRBV5-5,.,.,TRBJ2-1,TGTGCCAGCAGCCTACGTCCGGGTCTTGGCTCCTACAATGAGCAGTTCTTC,CASSLRPGLGSYNEQFF
TRBV15,.,TRBD1,TRBJ1-5,TGTGCCACCAAGAAGGGGGGACAGGGCAATCAGCCCCAGCATTTT,CATKKGGQGNQPQHF
TRBV13,.,TRBD2,TRBJ2-5,TGTGCCAGCAGCTTAGGCCGATCGGAACTAGCGGGAGGAGAGACCCAGTACTTC,CASSLGRSELAGGETQYF
TRBV6-5,.,.,TRBJ2-7,TGTGCCAGCAAGTTGTCCGCGGTCACTTACGAGCAGTACTTC,CASKLSAVTYEQYF
TRBV28,.,.,TRBJ1-1,TGTGCCAGCACCATACTCTCAATGAACACTGAAGCTTTCTTT,CASTILSMNTEAFF
TRBV5-1,.,TRBD2,TRBJ2-7,TGCGCCAGCAGCTTGGAGTGGACTAGCACTCCTCGATACGAGCAGTACTTC,CASSLEWTSTPRYEQYF
TRBV2,once,.,TRBJ2-3,TGTGCCGGTAAAAGGCGGGCCCGCACAGATACGCAGTATTTT,CAGKRRARTDTQYF
TRBV19,.,.,TRBJ2-7,TGTGCCAGTAATCCCGGGGACTCCTACGAGCAGTACTTC,CASNPGDSYEQYF
TRBV11-2,.,TRBD2,TRBJ2-5,TGTGCCAGCAGCTTAGTTGCTTTTAGGACTAGCGGGAGTAGTGAGACCCAGTACTTC,CASSLVAFRTSGSSETQYF
TRBV14,.,TRBD1,TRBJ1-2,TGTGCCAGCAGCCAAGCAGGGGGCCGGGGCTATGGCTACACCTTC,CASSQAGGRGYGYTF
TRBV29-1,.,TRBD2,TRBJ2-3,TGCAGCGTTGAGGGACTAGCGGACACAGATACGCAGTATTTT,CSVEGLADTDTQYF
TRBV27,.,.,TRBJ1-5,TGTGCCAGCAGGGGCGGGGACGCAGGAAATCAGCCCCAGCATTTT,CASRGGDAGNQPQHF
TRBV5-1,.,TRBD2,TRBJ2-1,TGCGCCAGCAGCTTGGCGTCTAGCGGGAGTGGGGTAAATGAGCAGTTCTTC,CASSLASSGSGVNEQFF
TRBV2,.,TRBD1,TRBJ1-4,TGTGCCAGCAGTCAGCCCCCACAGGGGTCGCTTGAAAAACTGTTTTTT,CASSQPPQGSLEKLFF
TRBV29-1,once,.,TRBJ1-1,TGCAGCGTTTCGGGGGGCGCTTTCTTT,CSVSGGAFF
TRBV3-1/TRBV3-2,.,TRBD1,TRBJ1-1,TGTGCCAGCAGCTCCAGGGGGGTGAAGGCTTTCTTT,CASSSRGVKAFF
TRBV15,.,.,TRBJ2-3,TGTGCCACCAGCCAACCCATTAGCGGCACAGATACGCAGTATTTT,CATSQPISGTDTQYF
TRBV24-1,.,.,TRBJ1-5,TGTGCCACCAGTGATTCTCGCAATCAGCCCCAGCATTTT,CATSDSRNQPQHF
TRBV5-6,.,.,TRBJ2-7,TGTGCCAGCAGCTTTGGCGGGATAGGTTTAAGCTACGAGCAGTACTTC,CASSFGGIGLSYEQYF
TRBV24-1,.,.,TRBJ2-2,TGTGCCACCAGCGACGGGGGGCGGGACACCGGGGAGCTGTTTTTT,CATSDGGRDTGELFF
TRBV12-3/TRBV12-4,.,.,TRBJ2-7,TGTGCCAGCAGCTCCCTCAGGTACGAGCAGTACTTC,CASSSLRYEQYF
TRBV11-2,.,.,TRBJ2-7,TGTGCCAGCAGCTTTGGACAGTTTTACGAGCAGTACTTC,CASSFGQFYEQYF
TRBV7-2,.,.,TRBJ2-7,TGTGCCAGCAGCTTAGAACGAGGAGACGGGCAGTACTTC,CASSLERGDGQYF
TRBV4-3,.,TRBD1,TRBJ2-7,TGCGCCAGCAGCCGGGGACAGGGCTACTACGAGCAGTACTTC,CASSRGQGYYEQYF
TRBV6-5,once,.,TRBJ2-1,TGTGCCAGCAGTTCAGACAGGTCCCTATTTTACAATGAGCAGTTCTTC,CASSSDRSLFYNEQFF
TRBV5-1,once,TRBD2,TRBJ2-3,TGCGCCAGCAGCCGGACTAGCGGCCCAGATACGCAGTATTTT,CASSRTSGPDTQYF
TRBV9,.,TRBD2,TRBJ2-1,TGTGCCAGCAGCGTAGCAGGGACTAGCGGGTTGAATGAGCAGTTCTTC,CASSVAGTSGLNEQFF
TRBV6-5,.,TRBD1,TRBJ1-2,TGTGCCAGCAGTATTCAGGGGGCCTATGGCTACACCTTC,CASSIQGAYGYTF
TRBV19,.,TRBD1,TRBJ2-5,TGTGCCAGTAGTGGGACAGCCCAAGAGACCCAGTACTTC,CASSGTAQETQYF
TRBV24-1,.,.,TRBJ2-3,TGTGCCACCAGTGACGGGTCCACAGATACGCAGTATTTT,CATSDGSTDTQYF
TRBV29-1,.,.,TRBJ1-1,TGCAGCGTTGAAGACAGGCTGAACACTGAAGCTTTCTTT,CSVEDRLNTEAFF
TRBV28,.,TRBD1,TRBJ2-2,TGTGCCAGCAGTCCCCCAGGACAGGGGTGGACCGGGGAGCTGTTTTTT,CASSPPGQGWTGELFF
TRBV7-3,.,.,TRBJ1-6,TGTGCCAGCAGCGAAGTTCCGGGATCACCCCTCCACTTT,CASSEVPGSPLHF
TRBV9,once,TRBD2,TRBJ2-1,TGTGCCAGCAGCGTAGCACTAGCGGGTTACAATGAGCAGTTCTTC,CASSVALAGYNEQFF
TRBV9,once,.,TRBJ2-4,TGTGCCAGCAGCGTAGGATCTATAGCCAAAAACATTCAGTACTTC,CASSVGSIAKNIQYF